The clone carrying this T cell receptor (beta chain) was counted only a few times. What it binds is not known. PCR was performed using 60 Vbeta and 13 Jbeta primers. TCRdb's table, derived via immunoSEQ multiplex PCR, lists solely in-frame clones and lacks some. The table shows about 130,000 clones, with 83% occurring only once. At sampling all donors were nominally healthy, likely with unrecorded immune exposures. The source of the sample is a study of cytomegalovirus exposure and HLA in healthy donors. This CDR3 has 14 amino acids. Germline lookup yields CDR1 MNHNS and CDR2 SASEGT. Trimming pared 2 bases from V and 6 bases from J, leaving 14 bases between. Whole-study results and caveats: TCR beta sequences numbering roughly 16,000 were associated with HLA alleles at 0.05 false discovery rate in a later analysis.

The chain couples TRBV6-1 to TRBJ2-7; D might be TRBD2 (5 bases). This receptor was obtained from a woman between 35 and 50 years old in good health and CMV-seropositive. The sequenced material came from PBMCs. The CDR3 protein is CASSEMAGRGEQYF. The CDR3 DNA sequence: TGTGCCAGCAGTGAAATGGCAGGACGGGGCGAGCAGTACTTC.